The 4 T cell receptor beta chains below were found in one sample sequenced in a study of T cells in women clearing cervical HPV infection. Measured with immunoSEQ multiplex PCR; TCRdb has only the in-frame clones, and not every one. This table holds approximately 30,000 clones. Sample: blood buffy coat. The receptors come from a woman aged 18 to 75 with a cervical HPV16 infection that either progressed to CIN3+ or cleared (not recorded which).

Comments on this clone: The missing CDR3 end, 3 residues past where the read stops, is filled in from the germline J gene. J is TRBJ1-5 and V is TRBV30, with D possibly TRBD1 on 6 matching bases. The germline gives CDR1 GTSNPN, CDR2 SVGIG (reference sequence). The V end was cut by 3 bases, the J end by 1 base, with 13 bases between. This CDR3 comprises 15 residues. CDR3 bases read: TGTGCCTGGAGCCTGGGACACTCGAGCAATCAGCCC. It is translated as CAWSLGHSSNQP. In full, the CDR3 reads CAWSLGHSSNQPQHF.

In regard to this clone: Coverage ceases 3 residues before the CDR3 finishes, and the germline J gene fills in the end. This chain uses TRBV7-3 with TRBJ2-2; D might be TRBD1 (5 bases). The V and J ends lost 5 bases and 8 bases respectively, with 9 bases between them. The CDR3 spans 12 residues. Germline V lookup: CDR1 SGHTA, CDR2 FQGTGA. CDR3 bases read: TGTGCCAGCAGCCTTCGGACAGGGGAG. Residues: CASSLRTGE. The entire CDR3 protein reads CASSLRTGELFF.

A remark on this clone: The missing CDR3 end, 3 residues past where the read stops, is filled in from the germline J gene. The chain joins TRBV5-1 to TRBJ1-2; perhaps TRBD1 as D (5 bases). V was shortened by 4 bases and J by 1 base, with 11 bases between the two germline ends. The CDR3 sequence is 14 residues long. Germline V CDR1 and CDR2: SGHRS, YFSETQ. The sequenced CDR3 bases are TGCGCCAGCAGCCCGGACATTAATAACTATGGC. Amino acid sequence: CASSPDINNYG. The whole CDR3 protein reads CASSPDINNYGYTF.

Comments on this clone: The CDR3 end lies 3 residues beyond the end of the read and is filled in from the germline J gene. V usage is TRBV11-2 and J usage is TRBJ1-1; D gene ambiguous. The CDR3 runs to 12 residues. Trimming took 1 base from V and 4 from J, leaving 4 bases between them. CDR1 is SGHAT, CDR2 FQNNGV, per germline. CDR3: CASSLASTEAFF. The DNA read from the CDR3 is TGTGCCAGCAGCTTAGCCAGCACTGAA.